One and the same sample provided the 9 T cell receptor beta chains below, sequenced in a study of tumor and adjacent non-tumor tissue in lung cancer. The library came from three nested PCR rounds adapted from ARM-PCR protocols. TCRdb passed the multiplex PCR reads through MiXCR, listing each CDR3 protein once. This table has approximately 120,000 distinct CDR3 sequences, 62% appearing once. No cell sorting was done before RNA was extracted from the tissue. More than 3 cm separated this lung sample from the edge of the tumor. Input material: distant non-tumor lung tissue. The receptors were sampled from a man aged 60-69 years with non-small cell lung cancer.

This clonotype has at least ten counts. The chain carries TRBV4-2 and TRBJ1-5; a possible D gene is TRBD1 (5 bases). The CDR3 is 14 residues long. Germline assignment: CDR1 LGHNA and CDR2 YNFKEQ. The V gene lost 3 bases and the J gene lost 2 bases, with 8 bases spanning the gap. CDR3 nucleotide sequence: TGTGCCAGCAGCCAGGGGGAGGGCAATCAGCCCCAGCATTTT. Translation gives CASSQGEGNQPQHF.

In regard to this clonotype: As the CDR3 is not closed by the conserved phenylalanine or tryptophan, this likely results from a read error. The J gene is TRBJ2-7, the V gene TRBV19; perhaps TRBD2 as D (6 bases). The ends were cut back, 3 bases at V and 4 bases at J, with 13 bases in the middle. CDR1 LNHDA and CDR2 SQIVND come from the germline V gene (reference sequence). The CDR3 spans 14 residues. The CDR3 reads CASSIVGGTYEQYL. For the CDR3, the DNA is TGTGCCAGTAGTATTGTGGGAGGCACATACGAGCAGTACTTA.

As to this clonotype: The CDR3 does not close with the conserved phenylalanine or tryptophan, likely indicating a read error. This chain connects TRBV11-1 to TRBJ1-6; D is perhaps TRBD1 (5 bases). The V and J ends lost 5 bases and 13 bases respectively, with 15 bases between them. This CDR3 is 13 amino acids long. Germline values: CDR1 SGHAT, CDR2 FQDESV (reference sequence). The CDR3 region has the DNA TGTGCCAGCAGCCCGGACACGCTGTCGCCCCTCCACCTT. This translates into CASSPDTLSPLHL.

Regarding this clonotype: The CDR3 carries no conserved terminal phenylalanine or tryptophan, so it likely arises from a read error. This chain uses TRBV11-3 with TRBJ2-3; D is undetermined. Germline V gene data show CDR1 as SGHNT and CDR2 as YENEEA. The CDR3 has 16 amino acids. The CDR3 DNA follows: TGTGCCAACAGCTTACTTCCCGGATTAGGTACAGATACGCAGTATTCT. This sequence encodes CANSLLPGLGTDTQYS.

The V call is TRBV6-6, the J call TRBJ2-3, with 10 nucleotides matching TRBD2. Germline CDR1 MNHNY, CDR2 SVGAGI (reference sequence). There are 18 residues in the CDR3. With 4 bases clipped from V and 0 bases from J, the junction kept 10 bases outside the gene matches. Here the CDR3 DNA reads TGTGCCAGCAGTTCCAGGGCTAGCGGGAGAGTTAGCACAGATACGCAGTATTTT. It codes for CASSSRASGRVSTDTQYF.

Points on this clonotype: This may stem from a read error, because a much larger clone lies one nucleotide away. The chain carries TRBV6-5 and TRBJ1-2; D call uncertain. Trimming shortened V by 7 bases and J by 4 bases, and 16 bases separated the two germline ends. The CDR3 contains 14 residues. CDR1 is MNHEY and CDR2 is SVGAGI in the germline V gene. CDR3 coding DNA: TGTGCCAGCATGAAAACTGAGGCTAGCTATGGCTACACCTTC. Translation: CASMKTEASYGYTF.

This clonotype was observed many times. V usage is TRBV5-5 and J usage is TRBJ2-7; 7 bases are a match to TRBD1. V was clipped by 0 bases and J by 7 bases; unmatched bases: 13. The CDR3 covers 16 residues. Germline CDR1 reads SGHKS; CDR2 reads YYEKEE (reference sequence). Here the CDR3 DNA reads TGTGCCAGCAGCTTGGAGATCCCCGACAGGGCGGGTGAGCAGTACTTC. Its protein is CASSLEIPDRAGEQYF.

This clonotype appeared a few times. The chain joins TRBV3-2 to TRBJ2-1. TRBV3-2 is a pseudogene. The CDR3 has 15 residues. CDR3 sequence reads: CASSQDTSGKNEQFF. CDR3 nucleotide sequence: TGTGCCAGCAGCCAAGACACCTCGGGGAAAAATGAGCAGTTCTTC.

The genes are TRBV29-1 and TRBJ2-2; 8 bases line up with TRBD2. Germline trimming cut 6 bases from V and 0 bases from J; bases unmatched to any gene: 9. The CDR3 totals 16 residues. Germline-derived CDR1 and CDR2 are SQVTM and ANQGSEA. The CDR3 protein is CSVYVTSEANTGELFF. CDR3 nucleotide sequence: TGCAGCGTGTATGTGACTAGCGAAGCGAACACCGGGGAGCTGTTTTTT.